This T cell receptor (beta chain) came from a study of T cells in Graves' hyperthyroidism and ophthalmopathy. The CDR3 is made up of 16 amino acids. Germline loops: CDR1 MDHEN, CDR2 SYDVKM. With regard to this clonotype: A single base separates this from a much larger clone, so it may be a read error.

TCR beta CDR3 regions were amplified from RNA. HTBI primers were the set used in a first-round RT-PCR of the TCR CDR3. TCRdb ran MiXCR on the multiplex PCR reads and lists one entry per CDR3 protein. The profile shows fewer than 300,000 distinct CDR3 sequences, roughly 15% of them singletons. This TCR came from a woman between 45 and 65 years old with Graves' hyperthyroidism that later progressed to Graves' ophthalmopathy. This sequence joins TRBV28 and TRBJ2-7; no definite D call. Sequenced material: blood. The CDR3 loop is CASSSRTVSKPYERYF. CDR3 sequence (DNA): TGTGCCAGCAGTTCCCGGACGGTTTCAAAACCCTACGAGCGGTACTTC.